This entry describes one TCR beta chain. Its antigen is as yet unknown. The primer mix had 60 Vbeta and 13 Jbeta primers. The assay was immunoSEQ multiplex PCR, and TCRdb's table has in-frame clones only and misses some. The sample records about 170,000 clones, more than 75% being singletons. The ends were cut back, 10 bases at V and 1 base at J, with 14 bases in the middle. This CDR3 has 15 amino acids. From germline, CDR1 is MNHNS and CDR2 SASEGT. This record belongs to a study of cytomegalovirus exposure and HLA in healthy donors. Findings and caveats of the study: A list of approximately 160 TCR beta chains associated with cytomegalovirus was given.

The source of this sequence is a man aged 18-30 years in good health and CMV-seropositive. The chain has TRBV6-1 and TRBJ2-6, with D possibly matching TRBD2 (6 bases). The specimen was PBMCs. CDR3 protein: CATPGLASGANVLTF. The CDR3 DNA follows: TGTGCCACCCCGGGACTGGCATCTGGGGCCAACGTCCTGACTTTC.